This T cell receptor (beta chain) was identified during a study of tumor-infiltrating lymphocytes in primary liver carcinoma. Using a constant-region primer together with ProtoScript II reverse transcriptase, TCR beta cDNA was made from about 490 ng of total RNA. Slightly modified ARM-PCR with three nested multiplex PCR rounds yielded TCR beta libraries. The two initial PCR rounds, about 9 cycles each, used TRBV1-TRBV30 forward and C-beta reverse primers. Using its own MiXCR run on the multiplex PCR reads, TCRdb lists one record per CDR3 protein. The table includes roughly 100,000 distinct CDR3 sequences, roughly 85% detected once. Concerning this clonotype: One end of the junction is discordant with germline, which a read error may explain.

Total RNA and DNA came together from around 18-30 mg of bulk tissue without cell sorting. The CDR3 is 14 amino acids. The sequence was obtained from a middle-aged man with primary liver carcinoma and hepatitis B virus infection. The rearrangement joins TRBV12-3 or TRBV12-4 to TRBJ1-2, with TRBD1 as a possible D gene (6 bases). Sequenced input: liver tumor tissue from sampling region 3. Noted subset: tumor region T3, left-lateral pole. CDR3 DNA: TGTGCCAGCAGGCTACAGGGAGTAAACTATAGCTACACCTTC. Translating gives CASRLQGVNYSYTF.